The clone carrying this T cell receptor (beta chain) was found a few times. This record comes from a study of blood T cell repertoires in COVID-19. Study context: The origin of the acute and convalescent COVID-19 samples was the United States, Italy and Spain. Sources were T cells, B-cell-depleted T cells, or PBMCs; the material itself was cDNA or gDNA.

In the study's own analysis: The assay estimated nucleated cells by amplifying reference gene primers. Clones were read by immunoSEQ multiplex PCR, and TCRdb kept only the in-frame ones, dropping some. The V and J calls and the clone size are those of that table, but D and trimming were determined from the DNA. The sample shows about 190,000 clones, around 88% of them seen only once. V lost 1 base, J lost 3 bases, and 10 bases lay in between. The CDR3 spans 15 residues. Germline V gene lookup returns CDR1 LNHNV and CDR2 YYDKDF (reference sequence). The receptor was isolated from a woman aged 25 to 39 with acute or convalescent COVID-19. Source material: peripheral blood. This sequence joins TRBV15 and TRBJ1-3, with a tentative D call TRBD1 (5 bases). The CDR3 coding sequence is TGTGCCACCAGCAGAGCGTCAGGGTTTGGAAACACCATATATTTT. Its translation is CATSRASGFGNTIYF.